This TCR beta chain originates from a study of blood T cell repertoires in COVID-19. Germline-derived CDR1 and CDR2 are MNHEY and SVGAGI. The length of the CDR3 is 15 residues. The V and J ends lost 6 bases and 3 bases respectively, with 16 bases between them. Here immunoSEQ multiplex PCR was the method, and the copy in TCRdb shows in-frame clones only, minus some. The repertoire consists of fewer than 450,000 clones, with 70% to 90% occurring once and the leading ten covering 10% to 15%. Source material: peripheral blood. This clonotype was sampled from a woman in her 50s with COVID-19, enrolled during active disease. The V call is TRBV6-5, the J call TRBJ2-3; D is undetermined. CDR3 in amino acids: CASRPLEIPTDTQYF. CDR3 DNA sequence: TGTGCCAGCAGACCTTTAGAAATCCCGACAGATACGCAGTATTTT.